This is a list of T cell receptor beta chains from one sample in a study of CXCR3-negative and CXCR3-positive naive CD8 T cells. With the 5' RACE reads reprocessed, TCRdb shows one record per CDR3 protein and no DNA. The sample holds approximately 66,000 distinct CDR3 sequences. The source material was naive CXCR3- CD8+ T cells from blood. The receptor set was obtained from a human donor in good health. Some clones in this sample may be carry-over from other donors' samples. The CDR3 runs from the conserved cysteine through the conserved F or W.

CDR3 | J | V
CASGEGAIYNEQFF | TRBJ2-1 | TRBV9
CSVEDPGRLDYGYTF | TRBJ1-2 | TRBV29-1
CSAELSSGGGNEQFF | TRBJ2-1 | TRBV20-1
CASSRQNTGELFF | TRBJ2-2 | TRBV28
CAISPGTDHTEAFF | TRBJ1-1 | TRBV10-3
CASSLGTATDTQYF | TRBJ2-3 | TRBV28
CASSWGDTQYF | TRBJ2-3 | TRBV6-2/TRBV6-3
CSVTGWNTEAFF | TRBJ1-1 | TRBV29-1
CASSQGPPSLAAYNEQFF | TRBJ2-1 | TRBV4-1
CASSPARGGNQPQHF | TRBJ1-5 | TRBV28
CASSLGEFGNQPQHF | TRBJ1-5 | TRBV28
CASSAKGSGVAGNQPQHF | TRBJ1-5 | TRBV2
CSVEVGLASSSYEQYF | TRBJ2-7 | TRBV29-1
CASSFFEGPNTGELFF | TRBJ2-2 | TRBV7-9
CASSHWTANTGELFF | TRBJ2-2 | TRBV4-3
CASSYSRGTQYF | TRBJ2-5 | TRBV6-5
CASSPSTATAVYNEQFF | TRBJ2-1 | TRBV18
CASSYSNRDSYEQYF | TRBJ2-7 | TRBV6-5
CASSPSGFSTDTQYF | TRBJ2-3 | TRBV5-1
CSAGRQGSDTEAFF | TRBJ1-1 | TRBV20-1
CASSFSGGHPTQYF | TRBJ2-3 | TRBV19
CASSARDRGVETQYF | TRBJ2-5 | TRBV7-2
CASSPYRGRNEKLFF | TRBJ1-4 | TRBV14
CASSPGLAGGSYEQYF | TRBJ2-7 | TRBV7-8
CASSQDDRDLRYEQYF | TRBJ2-7 | TRBV4-3
CASSLAGGPQETQYF | TRBJ2-5 | TRBV12-3/TRBV12-4
CSARGDSETQYF | TRBJ2-5 | TRBV20-1
CASSLVGLAGGQETQYF | TRBJ2-5 | TRBV5-1
CASSQDFGSLQETQYF | TRBJ2-5 | TRBV4-3
CSAQEGRGNEQFF | TRBJ2-1 | TRBV29-1
CASSLYAGGAYEQYF | TRBJ2-7 | TRBV7-2
CASSETGAGNQPQHF | TRBJ1-5 | TRBV9
CASSAPGLRSYEQYF | TRBJ2-7 | TRBV28
CASSRAGGDNEQFF | TRBJ2-1 | TRBV14
CASRYRDTRYNEQFF | TRBJ2-1 | TRBV28
CASSPRRSRSSSTDTQYF | TRBJ2-3 | TRBV5-1
CASSFDWGGYNEQFF | TRBJ2-1 | TRBV11-1
CASSYSTGQLSYEQYF | TRBJ2-7 | TRBV6-5
CASSQSSYEQYF | TRBJ2-7 | TRBV28
CASSLGFENTEAFF | TRBJ1-1 | TRBV27
CASGGDRKGQWEETQYF | TRBJ2-5 | TRBV28
CASSMDRGWGEQYF | TRBJ2-7 | TRBV5-5
CASSYPGLIYEQYF | TRBJ2-7 | TRBV7-8
CASSYSYSDTQYF | TRBJ2-3 | TRBV6-5
CASSPWEGRQETQYF | TRBJ2-5 | TRBV28
CASSVRQGPGEEQYF | TRBJ2-7 | TRBV13
CASSQGLAGTGELFF | TRBJ2-2 | TRBV14
CASSPRENTEAFF | TRBJ1-1 | TRBV7-9
CASSQAASGLDSGYTF | TRBJ1-2 | TRBV4-3